This TCR beta chain was retrieved from a study of identical twins. The sample holds a few counts of this clonotype. One entry per CDR3 protein results from TCRdb running MiXCR on the 5' RACE reads. In the table there are hundreds of thousands of distinct CDR3 sequences, 8.6% of which are singletons. This CDR3 comprises 11 residues. V was trimmed by 7 bases and J by 6 bases, leaving 10 bases between them. Germline loops: CDR1 SGHVS, CDR2 FQNEAQ. The sample was also linked to a second study, of yellow fever vaccine responses in identical twins.

Sequenced: PBMCs. This sequence was found in a young woman in good health. The chain carries TRBV7-8 and TRBJ2-7; a weak D match, TRBD1 (5 bases). The chain's CDR3 is CASIKGSEQYF. The DNA for the CDR3 is TGTGCCAGCATCAAGGGGTCCGAGCAGTACTTC. Drawing the rest from reference TRBV7-8 and TRBJ2-7, the complete variable domain is GAGVSQSPRYKVAKRGQDVALRCDPISGHVSLFWYQQALGQGPEFLTYFQNEAQLDKSGLPSDRFFAERPEGSVSTLKIQRTQQEDSAVYLCASIKGSEQYFGPGTRLTVT.